This section outlines one TCR beta chain sequence together with its context. The target antigen is unknown. This sample's time point: week 35, safety follow-up. The study gave 300 ug of mutant IDH1 20-mer peptide per vaccine dose, with topical imiquimod. Weeks 1, 3, 5, 7, 11, 15, 19 and 23 were when patients received their eight vaccinations. These data belong to a study of a mutant IDH1 vaccine in newly diagnosed glioma. Whole-study context: Vaccination started 4-6 weeks after radiotherapy alone, or with temozolomide cycles. Patients under treatment included around 60% males and about 38% females and had a mean age of approximately 40 years. Beforehand, treatment had been radiotherapy, temozolomide, or both; the majority received both.

Only in-frame clones appear in the TCRdb table, and some are missing; sequencing was by immunoSEQ multiplex PCR. There are just over 65,000 clones in the sample; 84% occur only once, and more than 10% lies in the top ten. This material consisted of PBMCs, taken from a glioma patient whose treatment included an IDH1 peptide vaccine. The sequence came from a man aged 18 to 30 with glioma.

Here the CDR3 reads CASSQGGQGTIGYGYTF. The CDR3 region has the DNA TGTGCCAGCAGCCAAGGCGGACAGGGAACGATCGGCTATGGCTACACCTTC. V usage is TRBV4-2 and J usage is TRBJ1-2, with 8 bases matching TRBD1. The CDR3 extends over 17 amino acids. The ends lost 1 base at V and 4 bases at J; junction bases unmatched: 11. From germline, CDR1 is LGHNA and CDR2 YNFKEQ.